These 26 T cell receptor beta chains were all obtained from the same sample, sequenced in a study of regulatory T cells in long-lasting Graves disease. The time point is: persistent/refractory GD, antithyroid drugs over 5 years with positive TRAb. RNA isolated from PBMCs was used to make the TCR library. To make TCR beta libraries, researchers used iRepertoire HTBI primers and Arm-PCR of CDR3 regions. One entry per CDR3 protein results from TCRdb running MiXCR on the multiplex PCR reads. The profile shows about 470,000 distinct CDR3 sequences, about 20% of them singletons. Sequenced here: peripheral blood mononuclear cells (PBMCs), sampled when the disease was refractory, from a patient treated with antithyroid drugs. All receptors derive from a female donor with Graves disease.

This clonotype was seen only a few times. This chain joins TRBV12-3 or TRBV12-4 and TRBJ1-2, with 8 bases identical to TRBD1. The CDR3 loop spans 14 amino acids. V was clipped by 4 bases and J by 2 bases; unmatched bases: 3. CDR3 sequence (DNA): TGTGCCAGCAGTTCGGACAGGGTAAACTATGGCTACACCTTC. The encoded protein is CASSSDRVNYGYTF.

This clonotype occurred a few times. The chain joins TRBV27 to TRBJ1-5; tentative D call: TRBD1 (5 bases). Germline V CDR1 and CDR2: MNHEY, SMNVEV (reference sequence). V lost 6 bases to trimming and J lost 1 base, with 16 bases between them. The length of the CDR3 is 16 residues. DNA for the CDR3: TGTGCCAGCAGACGGGGGGATAGGGGAAGCAATCAGCCCCAGCATTTT. As protein: CASRRGDRGSNQPQHF.

This clonotype was picked up many times. The chain has TRBV2 and TRBJ1-1; no reliable D call. Trimming removed 9 bases at V and 1 base at J, with 27 bases between. Germline lookup yields CDR1 SNHLY and CDR2 FYNNEI. The CDR3 contains 18 residues. CDR3 sequence (DNA): TGTGCCAGTTTAGCCGACGATGGTAGTCACCCTCAGAACACTGAAGCTTTCTTT. Translation gives CASLADDGSHPQNTEAFF.

There are many counts of this clonotype. V usage is TRBV20-1 and J usage is TRBJ1-1; unclear D gene. CDR3 size: 14 residues. V lost 1 base and J lost 4, with 13 bases in between. CDR1 is DFQATT and CDR2 is SNEGSKA in the germline V gene (reference sequence). The CDR3 spells CSARALMWSTEAFF. The CDR3 nucleotides read TGCAGTGCTAGAGCCCTGATGTGGAGCACTGAAGCTTTCTTT.

Comments on this clonotype: A junction end diverges from the germline sequence, so it may reflect a read error. The chain joins TRBV29-1 to TRBJ1-2, with TRBD1 identical over 7 bases. Germline V CDR1 and CDR2: SQVTM, ANQGSEA. CDR3 size: 12 residues. Here the CDR3 reads CSVEDRANGYTF. The DNA of the CDR3 is TGCAGCGTGGAAGACAGGGCGAATGGCTACACCTTC.

This clonotype was recorded at least ten times. J is TRBJ2-5 and V is TRBV28; TRBD2 is a possible D gene (6 bases). The V end was cut by 3 bases, the J end by 2 bases, with 13 bases between. CDR1 is MDHEN and CDR2 is SYDVKM in the germline V gene. The CDR3 has 15 residues. CDR3 sequence: CASSLTTRGQETQYF. CDR3 bases: TGTGCCAGCAGTTTGACTACCCGGGGGCAAGAGACCCAGTACTTC.

This clonotype was seen many times. V usage is TRBV6-5 and J usage is TRBJ1-1, with D hard to call. Germline loops: CDR1 MNHEY, CDR2 SVGAGI. The V end lost 4 bases, the J end lost 4 bases, and 13 bases lay between the germline ends. This CDR3 spans 14 amino acids. The CDR3 is CASSSPDYRTEAFF. DNA for the CDR3: TGTGCCAGCAGTTCACCGGATTACCGCACTGAAGCTTTCTTT.

This clonotype has a handful of counts. The gene calls are TRBV19 and TRBJ2-7, with 7 bases aligning to TRBD1. Germline assignment: CDR1 LNHDA and CDR2 SQIVND (reference sequence). The CDR3 length is 14 residues. Germline trimming cut 6 bases from V and 2 bases from J; bases unmatched to any gene: 7. The CDR3 DNA reads TGTGCCAGTAGACCTACCGGGACAGCCTACGAGCAGTACTTC. It yields the protein CASRPTGTAYEQYF.

This clonotype was counted at least ten times. The gene calls are TRBV6-1 and TRBJ1-1; 9 bases map to TRBD1. The V gene end was trimmed by 8 bases and the J gene end by 5 bases; junction bases not matched to a gene: 12. The CDR3 runs 15 residues. The germline V gene has CDR1 MNHNS and CDR2 SASEGT. The CDR3 nucleotides read TGTGCCAGCTCATCCCCGACAGGGGGATTTACTGAAGCTTTCTTT. Its translation: CASSSPTGGFTEAFF.

Worth noting for this clonotype: One end of the junction varies from germline; a read error may be responsible. This sequence joins TRBV10-2 and TRBJ1-6; a weak D match, TRBD1 (6 bases). Germline loops: CDR1 WSHSY, CDR2 SAAADI. The CDR3 has 14 amino acids. The CDR3 loop is CASSDRPAGAPPHF. CDR3 DNA: TGCGCCAGCAGTGACCGACCCGCGGGGGCACCCCCCCACTTT.

With regard to this clonotype: A far larger clone is a single base away, which makes a read error likely. The chain has TRBV9 and TRBJ2-7; D unresolved. With 5 bases removed from V and 0 bases from J, the gap between germline ends came to 15 bases. The CDR3 extends over 15 amino acids. CDR1 and CDR2 from the germline V gene are SGDLS and YYNGEE. DNA of the CDR3: TGTGCCAGCAGTAACGGTCGAAGTTCCTCCTACGAGCAGTACTTC. Translated: CASSNGRSSSYEQYF.

The chain recombines TRBV5-5 with TRBJ1-1; 7 positions agree with TRBD1. The junction had 4 bases not matched to a gene; V was cut back by 2 bases and J by 9 bases. In germline, CDR1 is SGHKS, CDR2 YYEKEE (reference sequence). The CDR3 covers 12 residues. CDR3 sequence: CASSFTGAKAFF. In nucleotides, the CDR3 is TGTGCCAGCAGCTTTACAGGGGCTAAAGCTTTCTTT.

The J gene is TRBJ1-1, the V gene TRBV5-1; D might be TRBD1 (5 bases). Trimming cost V 4 bases and J 8 bases, with 15 bases left between them. CDR3 size: 13 residues. CDR1 is SGHRS and CDR2 is YFSETQ in the germline V gene. The CDR3 DNA is TGCGCCAGCAGCGCAGGGAATATCCGGGAAGCTTTCTTT. Translation gives CASSAGNIREAFF.

This clonotype has a count of ten or more. The V and J genes are TRBV29-1 and TRBJ1-2, with D possibly matching TRBD1 (5 bases). Germline V gene lookup returns CDR1 SQVTM and CDR2 ANQGSEA. This CDR3 region has 11 residues. With 4 bases removed from V and 7 bases from J, the gap between germline ends came to 10 bases. The CDR3: CSVVGGGGYTF. DNA for the CDR3: TGCAGCGTTGTCGGGGGGGGTGGCTACACCTTC.

The table lists this clonotype with many counts. The chain carries TRBV28 and TRBJ2-4; tentatively, D is TRBD1 (6 bases). The CDR3 sequence is 16 residues long. Germline assignment: CDR1 MDHEN and CDR2 SYDVKM. V lost 7 bases and J lost 6, with 22 bases in between. CDR3 bases: TGTGCCAGCATCTCCCGGGACACCAGTTCCCTAAACATTCAGTACTTC. Protein sequence: CASISRDTSSLNIQYF. Full variable domain (outside the CDR3, taken from reference TRBV28 and TRBJ2-4): DVKVTQSSRYLVKRTGEKVFLECVQDMDHENMFWYRQDPGLGLRLIYFSYDVKMKEKGDIPEGYSVSREKKERFSLILESASTNQTSMYLCASISRDTSSLNIQYFGAGTRLSVL.

This clonotype was seen more than once but under ten times. The rearrangement uses TRBV29-1 and TRBJ2-2; 9 positions match TRBD1. V was clipped by 6 bases and J by 3 bases; unmatched bases: 5. Germline CDR1 SQVTM, CDR2 ANQGSEA. CDR3 length equals 14 residues. The chain's CDR3 is CSVIRTGDTGELFF. Here the CDR3 DNA reads TGCAGCGTGATCAGGACAGGGGACACCGGGGAGCTGTTTTTT.

As regards this clonotype: The junction does not match germline at one end; this may be a read error. The chain recombines TRBV7-9 with TRBJ2-2, with D tentatively TRBD2 (6 bases). The CDR3 is 12 residues long. CDR1 SEHNR and CDR2 FQNEAQ come from the germline V gene (reference sequence). Here the CDR3 reads CASSLLARELLF. CDR3 nucleotide sequence: TGTGCCAGCAGCTTGCTAGCGCGAGAGCTGCTTTTT.

This clonotype was found a few times. The missing conserved phenylalanine or tryptophan at the end of this CDR3 makes a read error likely. The V call is TRBV29-1, the J call TRBJ1-2; weak D call: TRBD1 (6 bases). Trimming pared 3 bases from V and 8 bases from J, leaving 16 bases between. Germline values: CDR1 SQVTM, CDR2 ANQGSEA. The CDR3 totals 13 residues. For the CDR3, the DNA is TGCAGCGTTGAGGACCTCGAGGGGGGGGGCTACACCTCC. This sequence encodes CSVEDLEGGGYTS.

This clonotype was seen at least ten times. The gene calls are TRBV28 and TRBJ2-5; tentatively, D is TRBD2 (5 bases). Germline CDR1 MDHEN, CDR2 SYDVKM. The V end was cut by 2 bases, the J end by 2 bases, with 15 bases between. The CDR3 totals 16 residues. CDR3 residues: CASSLGRGSRQETQYF. CDR3 DNA: TGTGCCAGCAGTTTAGGGCGAGGGTCTAGACAAGAGACCCAGTACTTC.

The table lists this clonotype with a count of one. This rearrangement joins TRBV7-8 to TRBJ2-3, with D possibly being TRBD1 (6 bases). In germline, CDR1 is SGHVS, CDR2 FQNEAQ. The V and J ends lost 0 bases and 5 bases respectively, with 24 bases between them. The CDR3 has 19 amino acids. The CDR3 sequence is CASSLAGYQGRGTKDTQYF. CDR3 DNA sequence: TGTGCCAGCAGCTTAGCCGGTTATCAGGGAAGGGGGACGAAAGATACGCAGTATTTT.

The genes are TRBV28 and TRBJ2-3; weak D call: TRBD2 (6 bases). Trimming removed 7 bases at V and 2 bases at J, with 13 bases between. Germline V gene lookup returns CDR1 MDHEN and CDR2 SYDVKM. The CDR3 runs 14 residues. The CDR3 spells CASNTPGVTDTQYF. CDR3 nucleotides: TGTGCCAGCAATACCCCGGGAGTCACAGATACGCAGTATTTT.

This clonotype was seen at least ten times. This chain connects TRBV30 to TRBJ2-7, with D perhaps TRBD1 or TRBD2 (6 bases each). The V end was cut by 3 bases, the J end by 5 bases, with 11 bases between. The CDR3 is 12 residues long. Germline V lookup: CDR1 GTSNPN, CDR2 SVGIG (reference sequence). CDR3 region: CAWRGGPNEQYF. CDR3 nucleotides: TGTGCCTGGAGGGGGGGCCCCAACGAGCAGTACTTC.

V gene TRBV19 combines with J gene TRBJ2-7, with D uncertain. This CDR3 contains 15 residues. The V gene lost 3 bases and the J gene lost 1 base, with 13 bases spanning the gap. Germline V gene sequence: CDR1 LNHDA, CDR2 SQIVND (reference sequence). The CDR3 nucleotides read TGTGCCAGTAGTATGAAAATAAGCCAATCCTACGAGCAGTACTTC. Its translation is CASSMKISQSYEQYF.

A word on this clonotype: A read error may account for a junction end that differs from germline. V is TRBV6-1 and J is TRBJ1-2; D unclear. The CDR3 extends over 13 amino acids. Germline V gene lookup returns CDR1 MNHNS and CDR2 SASEGT. CDR3 sequence reads: CANSRRVDYGYTF. In DNA form, the CDR3 reads TGTGCCAACAGCCGAAGGGTAGACTACGGCTACACCTTC.

This clonotype has a handful of counts. This chain connects TRBV6-1 to TRBJ2-7; 7 nucleotides line up with TRBD2. The germline V gene encodes CDR1 MNHNS and CDR2 SASEGT. The CDR3 has 15 amino acids. The V gene end was trimmed by 2 bases and the J gene end by 0 bases; junction bases not matched to a gene: 4. CDR3 DNA: TGTGCCAGCAGTGAACCAGCGGGGACCTCCTACGAGCAGTACTTC. Translating it yields CASSEPAGTSYEQYF.

This clonotype was seen at least ten times. One end of the junction does not line up with germline, which may come from a read error. The chain recombines TRBV11-2 with TRBJ2-2, with 7 bases lining up with TRBD2. The CDR3 is made up of 14 amino acids. Germline V lookup: CDR1 SGHAT, CDR2 FQNNGV. In DNA, the CDR3 is TGTGCCAGCAGATTAGGGCGGGGGATCGGGGAGCTGTTTTTT. It translates to CASRLGRGIGELFF.